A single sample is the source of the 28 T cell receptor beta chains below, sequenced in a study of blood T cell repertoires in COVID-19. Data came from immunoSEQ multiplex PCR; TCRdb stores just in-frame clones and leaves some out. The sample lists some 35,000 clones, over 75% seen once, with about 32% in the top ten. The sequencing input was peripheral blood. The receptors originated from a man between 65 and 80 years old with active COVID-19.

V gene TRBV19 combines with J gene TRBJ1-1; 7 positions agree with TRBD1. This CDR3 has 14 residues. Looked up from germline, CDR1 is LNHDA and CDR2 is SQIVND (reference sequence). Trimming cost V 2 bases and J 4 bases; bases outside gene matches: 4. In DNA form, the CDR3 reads TGTGCCAGTAGTATAATAGGGACAGCCACTGAAGCTTTCTTT. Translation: CASSIIGTATEAFF.

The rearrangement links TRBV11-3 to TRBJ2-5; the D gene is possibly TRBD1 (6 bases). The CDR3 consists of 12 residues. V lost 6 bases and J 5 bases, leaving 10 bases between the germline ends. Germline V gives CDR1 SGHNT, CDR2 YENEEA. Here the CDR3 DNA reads TGTGCCAGCAGTCACAGGGATGAGACCCAGTACTTC. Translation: CASSHRDETQYF.

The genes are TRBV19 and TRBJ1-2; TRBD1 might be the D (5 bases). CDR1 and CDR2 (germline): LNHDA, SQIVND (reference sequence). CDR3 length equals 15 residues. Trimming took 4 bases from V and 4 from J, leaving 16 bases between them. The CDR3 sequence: CASSTPDTGFYGYTF. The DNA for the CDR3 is TGTGCCAGTAGTACACCCGATACAGGTTTCTATGGCTACACCTTC.

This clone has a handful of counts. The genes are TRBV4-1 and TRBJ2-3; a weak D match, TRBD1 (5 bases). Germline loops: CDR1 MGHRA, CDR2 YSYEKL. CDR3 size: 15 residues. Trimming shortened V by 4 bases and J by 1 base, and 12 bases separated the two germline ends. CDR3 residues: CASSRLGAGTDTQYF. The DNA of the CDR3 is TGCGCCAGCAGCCGCCTTGGGGCGGGCACAGATACGCAGTATTTT.

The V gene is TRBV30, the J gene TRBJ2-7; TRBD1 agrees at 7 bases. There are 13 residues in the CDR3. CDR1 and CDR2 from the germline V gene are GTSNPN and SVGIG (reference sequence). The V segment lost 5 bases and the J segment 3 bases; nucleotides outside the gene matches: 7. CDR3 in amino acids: CAWSSTGYYEQYF. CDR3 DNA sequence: TGTGCCTGGTCGTCGACAGGGTACTACGAGCAGTACTTC.

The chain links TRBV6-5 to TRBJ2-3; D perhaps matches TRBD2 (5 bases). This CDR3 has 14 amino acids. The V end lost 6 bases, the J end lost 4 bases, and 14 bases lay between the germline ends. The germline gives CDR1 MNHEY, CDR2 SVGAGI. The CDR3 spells CASRRGSSADTQYF. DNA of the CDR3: TGTGCCAGCAGGCGCGGGTCAAGCGCAGATACGCAGTATTTT.

The CDR3 DNA is TGTGCCAGCAGCAGGACAGGGGGCGCCTACGAGCAGTACTTC. It encodes CASSRTGGAYEQYF. The chain couples TRBV27 to TRBJ2-7, with 11 bases lining up with TRBD1. The CDR3 sequence is 14 residues long. Germline CDR1 reads MNHEY; CDR2 reads SMNVEV (reference sequence). V was pared by 6 bases and J by 2 bases, with 3 bases of the junction left unmatched.

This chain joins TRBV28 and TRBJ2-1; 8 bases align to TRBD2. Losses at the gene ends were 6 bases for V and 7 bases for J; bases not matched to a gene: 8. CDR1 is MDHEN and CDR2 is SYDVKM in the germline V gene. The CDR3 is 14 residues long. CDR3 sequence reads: CASSKAGRENEQFF. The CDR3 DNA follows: TGTGCCAGCAGCAAGGCCGGGAGGGAGAATGAGCAGTTCTTC. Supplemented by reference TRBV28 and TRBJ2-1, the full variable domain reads DVKVTQSSRYLVKRTGEKVFLECVQDMDHENMFWYRQDPGLGLRLIYFSYDVKMKEKGDIPEGYSVSREKKERFSLILESASTNQTSMYLCASSKAGRENEQFFGPGTRLTVL.

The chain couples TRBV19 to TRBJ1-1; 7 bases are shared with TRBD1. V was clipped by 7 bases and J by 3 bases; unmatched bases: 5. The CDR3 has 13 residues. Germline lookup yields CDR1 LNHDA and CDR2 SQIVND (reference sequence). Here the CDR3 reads CASTIQGDTEAFF. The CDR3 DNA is TGTGCCAGTACCATCCAGGGGGACACTGAAGCTTTCTTT.

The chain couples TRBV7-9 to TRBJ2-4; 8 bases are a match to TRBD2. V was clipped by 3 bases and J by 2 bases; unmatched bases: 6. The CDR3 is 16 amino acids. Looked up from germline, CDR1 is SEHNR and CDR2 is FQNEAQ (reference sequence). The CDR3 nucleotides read TGTGCCAGCAGCTTTCGTAGCGGGACCACCAAAAACATTCAGTACTTC. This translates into CASSFRSGTTKNIQYF.

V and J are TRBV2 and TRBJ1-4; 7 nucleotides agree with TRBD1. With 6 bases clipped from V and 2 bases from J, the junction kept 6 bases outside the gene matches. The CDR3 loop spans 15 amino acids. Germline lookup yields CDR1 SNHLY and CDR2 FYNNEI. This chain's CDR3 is CASSRQGGTNEKLFF. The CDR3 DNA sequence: TGTGCCAGCAGCAGACAGGGCGGGACTAATGAAAAACTGTTTTTT. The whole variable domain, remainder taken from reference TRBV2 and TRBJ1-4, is EPEVTQTPSHQVTQMGQEVILRCVPISNHLYFYWYRQILGQKVEFLVSFYNNEISEKSEIFDDQFSVERPDGSNFTLKIRSTKLEDSAMYFCASSRQGGTNEKLFFGSGTQLSVL.

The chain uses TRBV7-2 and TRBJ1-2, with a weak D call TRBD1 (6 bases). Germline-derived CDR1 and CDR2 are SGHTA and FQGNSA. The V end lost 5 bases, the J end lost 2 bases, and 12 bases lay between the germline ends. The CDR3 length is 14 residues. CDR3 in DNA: TGTGCCAGCAGCCCTGTTAGGGGGAACTATGGCTACACCTTC. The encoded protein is CASSPVRGNYGYTF.

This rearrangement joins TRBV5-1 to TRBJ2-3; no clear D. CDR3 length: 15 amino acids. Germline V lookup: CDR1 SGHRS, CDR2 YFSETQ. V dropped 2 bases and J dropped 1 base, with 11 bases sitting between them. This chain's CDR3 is CASSFVGTGTDTQYF. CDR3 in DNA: TGCGCCAGCAGCTTTGTAGGAACAGGCACAGATACGCAGTATTTT.

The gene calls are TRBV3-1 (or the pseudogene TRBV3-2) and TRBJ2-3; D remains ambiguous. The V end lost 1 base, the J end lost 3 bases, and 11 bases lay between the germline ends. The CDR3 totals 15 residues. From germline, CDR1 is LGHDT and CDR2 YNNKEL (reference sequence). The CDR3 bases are TGTGCCAGCAGCCAAGTTACAGTGCTAACAGATACGCAGTATTTT. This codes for CASSQVTVLTDTQYF.

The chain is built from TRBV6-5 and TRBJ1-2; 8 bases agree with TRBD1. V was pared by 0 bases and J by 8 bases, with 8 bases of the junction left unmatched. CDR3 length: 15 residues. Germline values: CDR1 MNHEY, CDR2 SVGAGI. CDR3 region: CASSYSLDRVKGYTF. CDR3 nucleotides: TGTGCCAGCAGTTACTCCCTGGACAGGGTAAAAGGCTACACCTTC.

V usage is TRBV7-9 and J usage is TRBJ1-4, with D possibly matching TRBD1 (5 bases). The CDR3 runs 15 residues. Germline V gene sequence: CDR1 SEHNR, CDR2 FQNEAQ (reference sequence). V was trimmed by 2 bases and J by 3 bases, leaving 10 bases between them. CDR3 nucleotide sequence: TGTGCCAGCAGCTTAACGTTGACAGCTAATGAAAAACTGTTTTTT. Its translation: CASSLTLTANEKLFF. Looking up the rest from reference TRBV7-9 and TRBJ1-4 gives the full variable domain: DTGVSQNPRHKITKRGQNVTFRCDPISEHNRLYWYRQTLGQGPEFLTYFQNEAQLEKSRLLSDRFSAERPKGSFSTLEIQRTEQGDSAMYLCASSLTLTANEKLFFGSGTQLSVL.

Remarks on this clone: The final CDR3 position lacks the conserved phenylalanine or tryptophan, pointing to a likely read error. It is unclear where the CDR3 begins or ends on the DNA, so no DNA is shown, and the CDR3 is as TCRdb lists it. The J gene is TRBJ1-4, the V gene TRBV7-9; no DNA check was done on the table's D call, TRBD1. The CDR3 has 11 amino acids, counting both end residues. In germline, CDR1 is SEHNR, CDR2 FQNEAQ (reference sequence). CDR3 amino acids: CASSLRAGGLC.

CDR3 protein: CASSSPFKGARFF. The CDR3 DNA follows: TGTGCCAGCAGCTCCCCCTTTAAGGGGGCTCGTTTCTTC. The chain recombines TRBV7-6 with TRBJ2-1; 7 bases are shared with TRBD1. The CDR3 extends over 13 amino acids. Germline assignment: CDR1 SGHVS and CDR2 FNYEAQ. V gave up 4 bases and J gave up 16 bases; unmatched junction bases: 13. The full variable domain, in which reference TRBV7-6 and TRBJ2-1 provide the parts outside the CDR3, is GAGVSQSPRYKVTKRGQDVALRCDPISGHVSLYWYRQALGQGPEFLTYFNYEAQQDKSGLPNDRFSAERPEGSISTLTIQRTEQRDSAMYRCASSSPFKGARFFGPGTRLTVL.

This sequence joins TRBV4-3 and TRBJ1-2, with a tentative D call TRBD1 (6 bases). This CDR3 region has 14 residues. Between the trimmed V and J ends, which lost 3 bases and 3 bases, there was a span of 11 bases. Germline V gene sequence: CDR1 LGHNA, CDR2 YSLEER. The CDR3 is CASSHRGLDYGYTF. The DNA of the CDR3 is TGCGCCAGCAGCCACAGGGGATTGGACTATGGCTACACCTTC.

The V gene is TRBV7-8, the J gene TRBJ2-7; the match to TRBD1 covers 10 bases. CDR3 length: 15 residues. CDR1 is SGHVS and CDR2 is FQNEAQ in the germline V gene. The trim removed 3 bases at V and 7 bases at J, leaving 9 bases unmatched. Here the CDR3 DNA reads TGTGCCAGCAGCTTCTCCGGGACAGGGGCCAGGGAGCAGTACTTC. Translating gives CASSFSGTGAREQYF.

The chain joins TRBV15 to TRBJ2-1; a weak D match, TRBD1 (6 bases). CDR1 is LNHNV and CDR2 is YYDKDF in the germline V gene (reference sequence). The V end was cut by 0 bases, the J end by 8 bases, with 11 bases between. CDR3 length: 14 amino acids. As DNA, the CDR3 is TGTGCCACCAGCAGAGACAGGGGCCTACATGAGCAGTTCTTC. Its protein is CATSRDRGLHEQFF.

CDR3: CASSLNRGQGYGYTF. As DNA, the CDR3 is TGTGCCAGCAGCTTGAACAGGGGGCAAGGATATGGCTACACCTTC. The rearrangement links TRBV5-6 to TRBJ1-2, with 9 bases matching TRBD1. The CDR3 is 15 amino acids. Looked up from germline, CDR1 is SGHDT and CDR2 is YYEEEE. Germline trimming cut 1 base from V and 5 bases from J; bases unmatched to any gene: 6. Looking up the rest from reference TRBV5-6 and TRBJ1-2 gives the full variable domain: DAGVTQSPTHLIKTRGQQVTLRCSPKSGHDTVSWYQQALGQGPQFIFQYYEEEERQRGNFPDRFSGHQFPNYSSELNVNALLLGDSALYLCASSLNRGQGYGYTFGSGTRLTVV.

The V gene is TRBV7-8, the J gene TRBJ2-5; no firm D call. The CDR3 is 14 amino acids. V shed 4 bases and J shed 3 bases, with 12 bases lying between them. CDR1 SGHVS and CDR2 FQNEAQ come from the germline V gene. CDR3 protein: CASSSRPVKETQYF. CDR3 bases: TGTGCCAGCAGCTCGCGGCCGGTGAAAGAGACCCAGTACTTC.

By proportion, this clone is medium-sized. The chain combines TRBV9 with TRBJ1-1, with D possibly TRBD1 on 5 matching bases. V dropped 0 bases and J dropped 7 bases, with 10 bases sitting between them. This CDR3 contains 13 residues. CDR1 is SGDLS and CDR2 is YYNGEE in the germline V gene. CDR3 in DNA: TGTGCCAGCAGCGTAGCTTGGCAGGGTGAAGCTTTCTTT. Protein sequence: CASSVAWQGEAFF.

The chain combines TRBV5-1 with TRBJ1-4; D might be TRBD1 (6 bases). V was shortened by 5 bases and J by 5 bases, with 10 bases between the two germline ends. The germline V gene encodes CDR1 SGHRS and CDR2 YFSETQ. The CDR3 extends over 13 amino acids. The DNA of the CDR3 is TGCGCCAGCAGGACAGGCGCGAATGAAAAACTGTTTTTT. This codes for CASRTGANEKLFF. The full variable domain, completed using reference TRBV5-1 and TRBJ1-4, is KAGVTQTPRYLIKTRGQQVTLSCSPISGHRSVSWYQQTPGQGLQFLFEYFSETQRNKGNFPGRFSGRQFSNSRSEMNVSTLELGDSALYLCASRTGANEKLFFGSGTQLSVL.

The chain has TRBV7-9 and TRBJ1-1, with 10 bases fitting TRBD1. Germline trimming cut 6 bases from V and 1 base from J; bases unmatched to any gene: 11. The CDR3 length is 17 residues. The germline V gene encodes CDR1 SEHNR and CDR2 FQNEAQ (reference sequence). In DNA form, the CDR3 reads TGTGCCAGCAGTGACAGGGGGCGCAGGGGTCAGAACACTGAAGCTTTCTTT. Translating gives CASSDRGRRGQNTEAFF.

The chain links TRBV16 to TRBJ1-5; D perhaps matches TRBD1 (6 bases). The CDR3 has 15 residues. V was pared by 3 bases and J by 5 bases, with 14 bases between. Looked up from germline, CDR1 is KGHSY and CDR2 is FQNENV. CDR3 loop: CASSQDGTSYQPQHF. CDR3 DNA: TGTGCCAGCAGCCAGGATGGGACAAGCTATCAGCCCCAGCATTTT.

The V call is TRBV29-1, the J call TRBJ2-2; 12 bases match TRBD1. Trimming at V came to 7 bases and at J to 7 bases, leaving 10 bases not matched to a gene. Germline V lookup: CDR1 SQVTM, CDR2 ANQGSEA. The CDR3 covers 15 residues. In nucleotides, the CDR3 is TGCAGCGCCTCGCGGGGACAGGGGGCCATCGGGGAGCTGTTTTTT. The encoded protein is CSASRGQGAIGELFF.